Each of the 6 T cell receptor beta chains below was sequenced from the same sample in a study of cytotoxic CD8 clonotypes in ibrutinib-treated CLL. Data came from immunoSEQ multiplex PCR; TCRdb stores just in-frame clones and leaves some out. The sample yields roughly 160,000 clones, more than 75% seen once. The input for sequencing was PBMCs, taken after 12 months of ibrutinib treatment. The receptors were sampled from a human donor with chronic lymphocytic leukemia.

The V and J genes are TRBV11-2 and TRBJ2-7, with TRBD2 matching over 10 bases. The V gene's germline CDR1 is SGHAT and CDR2 FQNNGV. CDR3 length: 15 residues. The junction had 7 bases not matched to a gene; V was cut back by 5 bases and J by 3 bases. Here the CDR3 reads CASSPRTSGYYEQYF. Here the CDR3 DNA reads TGTGCCAGCAGCCCTCGGACTAGCGGATACTACGAGCAGTACTTC. The whole variable domain, remainder taken from reference TRBV11-2 and TRBJ2-7, is EAGVAQSPRYKIIEKRQSVAFWCNPISGHATLYWYQQILGQGPKLLIQFQNNGVVDDSQLPKDRFSAERLKGVDSTLKIQPAKLEDSAVYLCASSPRTSGYYEQYFGPGTRLTVT.

This clone was detected many times. The gene calls are TRBV19 and TRBJ1-1; no firm D call. V was clipped by 5 bases and J by 6 bases, with 13 bases between them. The CDR3 spans 13 residues. CDR1 and CDR2 (germline): LNHDA, SQIVND (reference sequence). The CDR3 is CASSFASRAEAFF. CDR3 DNA sequence: TGTGCCAGTAGTTTCGCTAGCCGCGCTGAAGCTTTCTTT.

The CDR3 DNA follows: TGTGCCAGCAGCTGGGGGGCGGGGGAAAAACTGTTTTTT. Translated: CASSWGAGEKLFF. The gene calls are TRBV5-4 and TRBJ1-4, with D perhaps TRBD1 (6 bases). Trimming pared 3 bases from V and 8 bases from J, leaving 11 bases between. This CDR3 spans 13 amino acids. Germline V gene lookup returns CDR1 SGHNT and CDR2 YYREEE (reference sequence).

This clone was picked up one time. This chain uses TRBV11-2 with TRBJ2-5, with 8 positions matching TRBD1. V shed 11 bases and J 4 bases; nucleotides not matched to a gene: 9. The germline CDR1 and CDR2 sequences are SGHAT and FQNNGV. The CDR3 runs 13 residues. The CDR3: CADRQGLSETQYF. The CDR3 DNA is TGTGCCGATCGACAGGGGCTGTCAGAGACCCAGTACTTC. The complete variable domain, with remaining parts taken from reference TRBV11-2 and TRBJ2-5, reads EAGVAQSPRYKIIEKRQSVAFWCNPISGHATLYWYQQILGQGPKLLIQFQNNGVVDDSQLPKDRFSAERLKGVDSTLKIQPAKLEDSAVYLCADRQGLSETQYFGPGTRLLVL.

The gene calls are TRBV9 and TRBJ2-5; 10 nucleotides agree with TRBD2. Germline V gene sequence: CDR1 SGDLS, CDR2 YYNGEE. V shed 0 bases, J shed 2 bases, and the junction held 4 bases outside the gene matches. This CDR3 contains 16 residues. CDR3 loop: CASSVGLAGVQETQYF. Here the CDR3 DNA reads TGTGCCAGCAGCGTAGGTCTAGCGGGGGTACAAGAGACCCAGTACTTC.

This sequence joins TRBV10-3 and TRBJ2-4; 8 nucleotides align to TRBD2. The V gene end was trimmed by 0 bases and the J gene end by 7 bases; junction bases not matched to a gene: 8. This CDR3 has 16 residues. Germline CDR1 reads ENHRY; CDR2 reads SYGVKD. The CDR3 loop reads CAISESGLEVANIQYF. DNA for the CDR3: TGTGCCATCAGTGAGTCGGGACTAGAAGTTGCGAACATTCAGTACTTC.